Listed below are T cell receptor beta chains from one sample, sequenced in a study of blood T cell repertoires in COVID-19. TCRdb's table, derived via immunoSEQ multiplex PCR, lists solely in-frame clones and lacks some. This table has roughly 50,000 clones, approximately 85% appearing once. Material for sequencing was peripheral blood. These receptors were obtained from a woman older than 75 with COVID-19, enrolled during active disease. Each CDR3 is given with its conserved first and last residue.

TRBV12-3/TRBV12-4 | CASSSHPGRGLFF
TRBV14 | CASSQGQIGNTIYF
TRBV12-3/TRBV12-4 | CASSSYNEQFF
TRBV6-5 | CASSYTERETQYF
TRBV5-1 | CASSLVGRGTDTQYF
TRBV28 | CASRLGTGKGYEQYF
TRBV6-1 | CASSDGAGFYGYTF
TRBV27 | CASSLWASGDEQYF
TRBV10-2 | CASSESGGEQFF
TRBV18 | CASSHRDAEQYF
TRBV18 | CASSKDRGETQYF
TRBV4-1 | CASSGGQGDEQYF
TRBV19 | CASSTRGWNEQFF
TRBV5-1 | CASSLGPGGYNEQFF
TRBV20-1 | CSARWQKEQFF
TRBV4-1 | CASSRRQGNYGANVLTF
TRBV5-5 | CASSLSPWPEAFF
TRBV10-3 | CAISESRGISPLHF
TRBV24-1 | CATSRASGSSYNEQFF
TRBV5-6 | CASRRQGVGINEQFF
TRBV5-1 | CANSFTSGANRQFF
TRBV25-1 | CASSEGRDYEQYF
TRBV7-2 | CASSRTGVKETQYF
TRBV6-5 | CASRSGTANYGYTF
TRBV27 | CASSFDWNTEAFF
TRBV6-1 | CASSDSTGRPQHF
TRBV28 | CASSLWRQGADGAMNTEAFF
TRBV12-2 | CASRLALEVGGYTF
TRBV6-5 | CASTREVTYNEQFF
TRBV5-6 | CASSLSTAYLNTEAFF